These 22 T cell receptor beta chains originate from one sample sequenced in a study of T cells expressing NK-cell markers. Reanalyzing the 5' RACE reads, TCRdb keeps one entry per CDR3 protein, without DNA. Recorded for this sample: 400,000 to 450,000 distinct CDR3 sequences. Input material: blood T cells: a sorted CD56 or NKG2C T cell subset, CD4+ or CD8+ T cells, or bulk PBMC T cells (not recorded which). Receptors originate from a woman between 18 and 70 years old in good health.

CDR3 loop: CSARQRGGVQRETQYF. V usage is TRBV20-1 and J usage is TRBJ2-5; TCRdb picks TRBD1, but there is no DNA to check that call. The CDR3 has 16 residues. CDR1 and CDR2 from the germline V gene are DFQATT and SNEGSKA (reference sequence).

The chain links TRBV6-1 to TRBJ2-5; there is no DNA to check the TCRdb D call of TRBD1. This CDR3 contains 15 residues. From germline, CDR1 is MNHNS and CDR2 SASEGT. The CDR3 protein is CASKVYGAAQETQYF.

The V gene is TRBV20-1, the J gene TRBJ2-7. CDR3 size: 13 residues. Germline assignment: CDR1 DFQATT and CDR2 SNEGSKA (reference sequence). CDR3 sequence reads: CSARDPDYYEQYF.

The chain recombines TRBV5-6 with TRBJ2-1. This CDR3 comprises 16 residues. Looked up from germline, CDR1 is SGHDT and CDR2 is YYEEEE. The CDR3 loop reads CASSLWVGGYYNEQFF.

The rearrangement joins TRBV20-1 to TRBJ1-1; the D gene TCRdb calls, TRBD1, cannot be checked with no DNA. Looked up from germline, CDR1 is DFQATT and CDR2 is SNEGSKA (reference sequence). This CDR3 comprises 14 residues. The CDR3 protein is CSARTTGIYTEAFF.

The rearrangement links TRBV27 to TRBJ2-7; the TCRdb call, TRBD1, lacks DNA for checking. CDR3 length: 14 amino acids. Germline V lookup: CDR1 MNHEY, CDR2 SMNVEV (reference sequence). CDR3 residues: CASSFGAGLREQYF.

This chain joins TRBV5-1 and TRBJ2-6; absent DNA, TCRdb's TRBD1 call cannot be checked. This CDR3 spans 16 amino acids. The V gene's germline CDR1 is SGHRS and CDR2 YFSETQ. The CDR3 region is CASTPQGAAGANVLTF.

The CDR3 region is CASNGGAGHSPLHF. This rearrangement joins TRBV6-1 to TRBJ1-6; TCRdb calls TRBD1, which cannot be checked without DNA. The CDR3 runs to 14 residues. Germline loops: CDR1 MNHNS, CDR2 SASEGT.

V is TRBV28 and J is TRBJ2-5; lacking DNA, the TRBD2 call made by TCRdb goes unchecked. Germline CDR1 reads MDHEN; CDR2 reads SYDVKM. The CDR3 is 14 amino acids. The CDR3 region is CSSSPSYNQETQYF.

The rearrangement links TRBV6-2 or TRBV6-3 to TRBJ1-1; TCRdb selects TRBD1, and the lack of DNA leaves this call unchecked. Germline V gene data show CDR1 as MNHEY and CDR2 as SVGEGT. CDR3 length: 14 residues. CDR3 loop: CASWRTGGRTEAFF.

The rearrangement joins TRBV20-1 to TRBJ2-2. This CDR3 has 13 amino acids. CDR1 and CDR2 (germline): DFQATT, SNEGSKA (reference sequence). Here the CDR3 reads CSANRKNTGELFF.

The rearrangement links TRBV7-3 to TRBJ2-1; TCRdb designates TRBD1, a call that cannot be tested without DNA. This CDR3 has 14 amino acids. Germline V lookup: CDR1 SGHTA, CDR2 FQGTGA. This CDR3 reads CASRPRAGNNEQFF.

The V call is TRBV20-1, the J call TRBJ2-1; TCRdb reports TRBD2, a call that lacks DNA to check it against. Germline V gene sequence: CDR1 DFQATT, CDR2 SNEGSKA (reference sequence). The CDR3 runs 15 residues. CDR3 region: CSARQPGLRYNEQFF.

The chain carries TRBV7-2 and TRBJ2-7; checking the TCRdb D call of TRBD1 is not possible without DNA. The CDR3 length is 13 residues. The germline V gene encodes CDR1 SGHTA and CDR2 FQGNSA. CDR3 amino acids: CASSLGKYYEQYF.

The rearrangement links TRBV30 to TRBJ1-1. This CDR3 region has 12 residues. Germline values: CDR1 GTSNPN, CDR2 SVGIG (reference sequence). The CDR3 is CAWTRRNTEAFF.

The chain couples TRBV19 to TRBJ2-1; the TRBD2 assignment by TCRdb is unverifiable without DNA. The CDR3 totals 14 residues. The V gene's germline CDR1 is LNHDA and CDR2 SQIVND (reference sequence). CDR3 loop: CASHPSGERNEQFF.

CDR3 in amino acids: CNVLAGGASTDTQYF. The rearrangement uses TRBV20-1 and TRBJ2-3; TCRdb returns TRBD2, unconfirmable since there is no DNA. The CDR3 is made up of 15 amino acids. CDR1 is DFQATT and CDR2 is SNEGSKA in the germline V gene (reference sequence).

This chain connects TRBV12-3 or TRBV12-4 to TRBJ2-3. The CDR3 runs to 19 residues. Here the CDR3 reads CASSFPHSIPDPSTDTQYF.

The chain uses TRBV6-1 and TRBJ1-3. Germline CDR1 reads MNHNS; CDR2 reads SASEGT. The CDR3 totals 14 residues. CDR3 loop: CASSPRFSGNTIYF.

The chain has TRBV14 and TRBJ2-7; TCRdb calls TRBD1, which cannot be checked without DNA. The CDR3 is made up of 15 amino acids. Per germline, CDR1 SGHDN and CDR2 FVKESK. CDR3 in amino acids: CASSQGAGGPYEQYF.

V is TRBV9 and J is TRBJ2-2; lacking DNA, the TRBD1 call made by TCRdb goes unchecked. This CDR3 is built from 15 residues. Germline V gene lookup returns CDR1 SGDLS and CDR2 YYNGEE. CDR3 protein: CASSGRGRRTGELFF.

The chain carries TRBV5-4 and TRBJ2-3. The germline CDR1 and CDR2 sequences are SGHNT and YYREEE (reference sequence). CDR3 length equals 14 residues. CDR3 residues: CASSWGPFTDTQYF. Together with reference TRBV5-4 and TRBJ2-3, the CDR3 gives the full variable domain: ETGVTQSPTHLIKTRGQQVTLRCSSQSGHNTVSWYQQALGQGPQFIFQYYREEENGRGNFPPRFSGLQFPNYSSELNVNALELDDSALYLCASSWGPFTDTQYFGPGTRLTVL.